These 23 T cell receptor beta chains originate from one sample sequenced in a study of CD8+ T cells in alopecia areata. The sequencing template was cDNA reverse transcribed from extracted RNA. Generated by immunoSEQ multiplex PCR, the TCRdb table keeps only in-frame clones and is missing some. The repertoire consists of 160,000 or so clones, with around 71% occurring once and the leading ten covering more than 9.5%. This material consisted of CD8+ T cells sorted from blood, taken at week 0. The receptor set was obtained from a human donor with alopecia areata.

J is TRBJ2-1 and V is TRBV30; D is uncertain. The CDR3 has 13 amino acids. The V gene lost 4 bases and the J gene lost 4 bases, with 11 bases spanning the gap. CDR1 is GTSNPN and CDR2 is SVGIG in the germline V gene (reference sequence). DNA of the CDR3: TGTGCCTGGATGAAAGAGAGTTACAATGAGCAGTTCTTC. As protein: CAWMKESYNEQFF.

The gene calls are TRBV4-1 and TRBJ1-4; the D gene is possibly TRBD1 (5 bases). The germline V gene has CDR1 MGHRA and CDR2 YSYEKL. The CDR3 spans 14 residues. The V end was cut by 0 bases, the J end by 7 bases, with 9 bases between. CDR3 in DNA: TGCGCCAGCAGCCAAGATTCGACAGCTGAAAAACTGTTTTTT. This encodes CASSQDSTAEKLFF.

V and J are TRBV5-6 and TRBJ1-1; 7 nucleotides agree with TRBD1. V lost 4 bases, J lost 4 bases, and 7 bases stayed unmatched. Per the germline V gene, CDR1 is SGHDT and CDR2 is YYEEEE. The CDR3 spans 14 residues. The CDR3 bases are TGTGCCAGCAGCACCCGACAGGGAGGCACTGAAGCTTTCTTT. Protein sequence: CASSTRQGGTEAFF. The full variable domain, with the rest looked up from reference TRBV5-6 and TRBJ1-1, is DAGVTQSPTHLIKTRGQQVTLRCSPKSGHDTVSWYQQALGQGPQFIFQYYEEEERQRGNFPDRFSGHQFPNYSSELNVNALLLGDSALYLCASSTRQGGTEAFFGQGTRLTVV.

This rearrangement joins TRBV11-2 to TRBJ2-7; possible D gene TRBD2, 5 bases. V lost 1 base and J 2 bases, leaving 12 bases between the germline ends. The germline V gene has CDR1 SGHAT and CDR2 FQNNGV. The CDR3 has 15 residues. The DNA of the CDR3 is TGTGCCAGCAGCTTAGGTGCGGGCAGTACCTACGAGCAGTACTTC. Translating gives CASSLGAGSTYEQYF.

This rearrangement joins TRBV19 to TRBJ2-7, with 8 bases lining up with TRBD1. Trimming removed 4 bases from V and 1 base from J; junction bases left unmatched: 6. The CDR3 contains 15 residues. Germline V CDR1 and CDR2: LNHDA, SQIVND (reference sequence). The CDR3 DNA follows: TGTGCCAGTAGTAACCGGGACAGGCCTTCCTACGAGCAGTACTTC. Protein: CASSNRDRPSYEQYF. Variable domain in full (rest from reference TRBV19 and TRBJ2-7): DGGITQSPKYLFRKEGQNVTLSCEQNLNHDAMYWYRQDPGQGLRLIYYSQIVNDFQKGDIAEGYSVSREKKESFPLTVTSAQKNPTAFYLCASSNRDRPSYEQYFGPGTRLTVT.

CDR3 protein: CASSVTSTEAFF. CDR3 DNA sequence: TGTGCCAGCAGCGTAACGAGCACTGAAGCTTTCTTT. The chain has TRBV9 and TRBJ1-1, with no clear D. Trimming left V 1 base short and J 4 bases short, with 5 bases between. The CDR3 length is 12 residues. The germline gives CDR1 SGDLS, CDR2 YYNGEE. The whole variable domain, filled in from reference TRBV9 and TRBJ1-1, reads DSGVTQTPKHLITATGQRVTLRCSPRSGDLSVYWYQQSLDQGLQFLIQYYNGEERAKGNILERFSAQQFPDLHSELNLSSLELGDSALYFCASSVTSTEAFFGQGTRLTVV.

The chain recombines TRBV29-1 with TRBJ2-1; 11 bases match TRBD1. CDR1 and CDR2 from the germline V gene are SQVTM and ANQGSEA. The trim removed 2 bases at V and 4 bases at J, leaving 4 bases unmatched. This CDR3 contains 15 residues. In DNA form, the CDR3 reads TGCAGCGTTGAACCCGGGACAGGGGGTTACAATGAGCAGTTCTTC. Its translation: CSVEPGTGGYNEQFF.

This chain uses TRBV13 with TRBJ2-5; unclear D gene. The CDR3 covers 14 residues. V dropped 0 bases and J dropped 1 base, with 6 bases sitting between them. Germline assignment: CDR1 PRHDT and CDR2 FYEKMQ (reference sequence). CDR3 in amino acids: CASSLGSSQETQYF. The CDR3 DNA follows: TGTGCCAGCAGCTTAGGTAGCAGCCAAGAGACCCAGTACTTC.

This clone was counted a few times. The V call is TRBV7-2, the J call TRBJ2-1; maybe TRBD2 (6 bases). This CDR3 is built from 15 residues. V was cut by 3 bases and J by 7 bases, with 16 bases left in between. Looked up from germline, CDR1 is SGHTA and CDR2 is FQGNSA. CDR3 protein: CASSLGLRWGNEQFF. CDR3 DNA: TGTGCCAGCAGCTTGGGACTGCGCTGGGGAAATGAGCAGTTCTTC.

This clone turned up a few times. The chain is built from TRBV27 and TRBJ1-1, with D hard to call. CDR1 is MNHEY, CDR2 SMNVEV, per germline (reference sequence). The CDR3 totals 15 residues. Trimming removed 2 bases at V and 5 bases at J, with 15 bases between. CDR3: CASSLTGGRGTEAFF. CDR3 nucleotide sequence: TGTGCCAGCAGTTTAACGGGCGGCCGAGGGACTGAAGCTTTCTTT.

The chain couples TRBV7-2 to TRBJ2-1, with a weak D call TRBD1 (6 bases). This CDR3 has 13 residues. Trimming cost V 0 bases and J 9 bases, with 9 bases left between them. CDR1 is SGHTA, CDR2 FQGNSA, per germline. The CDR3 region has the DNA TGTGCCAGCAGCTTAGCACTAGGGGGTGAGCAGTTCTTC. This translates into CASSLALGGEQFF.

The chain couples TRBV25-1 to TRBJ2-7; D uncertain. V gave up 8 bases and J gave up 5 bases, with 7 bases separating them. CDR1 and CDR2 (germline): MGHDK, SYGVNS. The CDR3 is 10 residues long. In nucleotides, the CDR3 is TGTGCCAGCGGAAACAACGAGCAGTACTTC. This encodes CASGNNEQYF.

This clone appeared a few times. J is TRBJ2-5 and V is TRBV9; D unclear. V was clipped by 4 bases and J by 1 base, with 8 bases between them. The CDR3 is 13 residues long. The germline gives CDR1 SGDLS, CDR2 YYNGEE. This CDR3 reads CASSPSLQETQYF. DNA for the CDR3: TGTGCCAGCAGCCCCTCCCTCCAAGAGACCCAGTACTTC.

The rearrangement uses TRBV30 and TRBJ2-7; 10 bases line up with TRBD1. The CDR3 totals 12 residues. Unmatched junction bases numbered 3, after V lost 8 bases and J lost 2 bases. Germline assignment: CDR1 GTSNPN and CDR2 SVGIG (reference sequence). In DNA form, the CDR3 reads TGTGCCGCGGGACAGGGGACCTACGAGCAGTACTTC. Translation: CAAGQGTYEQYF.

V usage is TRBV29-1 and J usage is TRBJ2-7; no clear D gene. Germline loops: CDR1 SQVTM, CDR2 ANQGSEA. Trimming took 1 base from V and 2 from J, leaving 12 bases between them. This CDR3 has 14 residues. CDR3 loop: CSVEVVGIAYEQYF. In DNA, the CDR3 is TGCAGCGTTGAAGTTGTGGGCATAGCCTACGAGCAGTACTTC.

V gene TRBV29-1 combines with J gene TRBJ1-2; no reliable D call. Trimming removed 7 bases from V and 0 bases from J, with 21 bases in between. The CDR3 runs to 16 residues. The germline V gene has CDR1 SQVTM and CDR2 ANQGSEA. The CDR3 nucleotides read TGCAGCGCCCCCCGGGGTGGACGGGAAACTAACTATGGCTACACCTTC. This translates into CSAPRGGRETNYGYTF.

This sequence joins TRBV4-1 and TRBJ2-5; D gene uncertain. V was clipped by 7 bases and J by 0 bases, with 9 bases between them. Germline V gene sequence: CDR1 MGHRA, CDR2 YSYEKL. CDR3 length: 13 amino acids. The CDR3 here is CASTVAYQETQYF. CDR3 nucleotides: TGCGCCAGCACCGTGGCGTACCAAGAGACCCAGTACTTC.

The V and J genes are TRBV5-1 and TRBJ1-1; 7 nucleotides align to TRBD1. CDR1 SGHRS and CDR2 YFSETQ come from the germline V gene. This CDR3 spans 14 amino acids. Trimming at V came to 3 bases and at J to 5 bases, leaving 7 bases not matched to a gene. Written as DNA, the CDR3 is TGCGCCAGCAGCTATTCTCGGGACAGTACTGAAGCTTTCTTT. It yields the protein CASSYSRDSTEAFF.

The V and J genes are TRBV4-1 and TRBJ1-5, with no clear D. CDR3 length: 13 amino acids. CDR1 and CDR2 (germline): MGHRA, YSYEKL. V lost 1 base and J 3 bases, leaving 4 bases between the germline ends. The CDR3 sequence: CASSQVYNQPQHF. CDR3 coding DNA: TGCGCCAGCAGCCAAGTGTACAATCAGCCCCAGCATTTT.

This clone was picked up a small number of times. This sequence joins TRBV30 and TRBJ1-2, with a tentative D call TRBD1 (6 bases). From germline, CDR1 is GTSNPN and CDR2 SVGIG (reference sequence). V was pared by 5 bases and J by 4 bases, with 11 bases between. The CDR3 totals 12 residues. The CDR3 loop is CAWLRQAYGYTF. CDR3 sequence (DNA): TGTGCCTGGCTCCGACAGGCCTATGGCTACACCTTC.

The table lists this clone with a count of one. CDR3 bases: TGTGCCAGCAGCTTGACACCGAACACCGGGGAGCTGTTTTTT. It yields the protein CASSLTPNTGELFF. The V gene is TRBV5-6, the J gene TRBJ2-2; no reliable D call. Per germline, CDR1 SGHDT and CDR2 YYEEEE. The CDR3 extends over 14 amino acids. V lost 1 base, J lost 0 bases, and 4 bases lay in between. Supplemented by reference TRBV5-6 and TRBJ2-2, the full variable domain reads DAGVTQSPTHLIKTRGQQVTLRCSPKSGHDTVSWYQQALGQGPQFIFQYYEEEERQRGNFPDRFSGHQFPNYSSELNVNALLLGDSALYLCASSLTPNTGELFFGEGSRLTVL.

This chain joins TRBV29-1 and TRBJ2-2; possibly TRBD2 for D (5 bases). This CDR3 has 11 amino acids. V lost 6 bases to trimming and J lost 7 bases, with 9 bases between them. Germline V gives CDR1 SQVTM, CDR2 ANQGSEA. The CDR3 spells CSVWESGELFF. DNA of the CDR3: TGCAGCGTGTGGGAGAGCGGGGAGCTGTTTTTT.

The chain carries TRBV2 and TRBJ2-2, with no clear D. CDR3 size: 12 residues. V shed 6 bases and J shed 6 bases, with 8 bases lying between them. In germline, CDR1 is SNHLY, CDR2 FYNNEI. The CDR3 is CASRTSAGELFF. CDR3 sequence (DNA): TGTGCCAGCAGGACGTCCGCCGGGGAGCTGTTTTTT.